The 21 T cell receptor beta chains below all came from one sample that was sequenced in a study of T cells in Graves' hyperthyroidism and ophthalmopathy. The CDR3 regions of TCR beta were amplified from RNA transcripts. Using the HTBI primer set, a first-round RT-PCR was run on the TCR CDR3. TCRdb re-derived calls from the multiplex PCR reads in MiXCR, one entry per CDR3 protein. The table includes a few hundred thousand distinct CDR3 sequences, 46% detected once. What was sequenced was peripheral blood or thyroid tissue (not recorded which). The receptors stem from a woman under 30 with Graves' hyperthyroidism.

The chain is built from TRBV15 and TRBJ2-7; no reliable D call. CDR3 size: 11 residues. Per the germline V gene, CDR1 is LNHNV and CDR2 is YYDKDF (reference sequence). V gave up 8 bases and J gave up 0 bases, with 5 bases separating them. The CDR3 nucleotides read TGTGCCACCTTCATCTCCTACGAGCAGTACTTC. This codes for CATFISYEQYF.

This clonotype was counted ten times or more. This rearrangement joins TRBV7-9 to TRBJ1-2; 7 bases match TRBD1. The length of the CDR3 is 14 residues. Germline CDR1 reads SEHNR; CDR2 reads FQNEAQ (reference sequence). Trimming cost V 4 bases and J 6 bases; bases outside gene matches: 8. CDR3 bases: TGTGCCAGCAGCTCCCAAACAGGGGAGAATGGCTACACCTTC. Its protein product is CASSSQTGENGYTF.

This clonotype was counted many times. CDR3 sequence (DNA): TGCAGCGTCGGGGACTGGGATTCCTACGAGCAGTACTTC. It is translated as CSVGDWDSYEQYF. The rearrangement links TRBV29-1 to TRBJ2-7; tentatively, D is TRBD2 (6 bases). Trimming removed 6 bases at V and 1 base at J, with 13 bases between. Looked up from germline, CDR1 is SQVTM and CDR2 is ANQGSEA. The CDR3 spans 13 residues.

This clonotype was counted at least ten times. The chain combines TRBV7-3 with TRBJ1-1; maybe TRBD1 (6 bases). Germline V gene lookup returns CDR1 SGHTA and CDR2 FQGTGA. The CDR3 spans 14 residues. Trimming left V 5 bases short and J 4 bases short, with 14 bases between. CDR3 coding DNA: TGTGCCAGCAGCGTCCAGGGGACTGGCACTGAAGCTTTCTTT. Residues: CASSVQGTGTEAFF.

This clonotype was counted only a few times. The chain uses TRBV2 and TRBJ2-3; no reliable D call. V was trimmed by 7 bases and J by 2 bases, leaving 13 bases between them. The germline gives CDR1 SNHLY, CDR2 FYNNEI. This CDR3 spans 14 amino acids. This CDR3 reads CASTEDIATDTQYF. CDR3 nucleotide sequence: TGTGCCAGCACGGAAGACATCGCCACAGATACGCAGTATTTT.

The chain links TRBV7-9 to TRBJ1-5; the D gene is possibly TRBD1 (5 bases). CDR1 is SEHNR, CDR2 FQNEAQ, per germline (reference sequence). This CDR3 has 16 residues. Deletions cut 5 bases from V and 6 bases from J, with 20 bases between. The CDR3 region has the DNA TGTGCCAGCAGCACATTTCAGGGACTGTCCGTTCAGCCCCAGCATTTT. Its translation: CASSTFQGLSVQPQHF.

This clonotype has ten or more counts. This chain connects TRBV24-1 to TRBJ2-3; 12 bases are a match to TRBD2. Trimming cost V 9 bases and J 4 bases; bases outside gene matches: 4. Germline assignment: CDR1 KGHDR and CDR2 SFDVKD. The CDR3 extends over 14 amino acids. In DNA form, the CDR3 reads TGTGCCACCCAAGGACTAGCGGGATCAGATACGCAGTATTTT. This encodes CATQGLAGSDTQYF.

This clonotype occurred once. V gene TRBV10-3 combines with J gene TRBJ2-5, with D maybe TRBD2 (6 bases). This CDR3 is built from 14 residues. Trimming left V 3 bases short and J 2 bases short, with 10 bases between. Per the germline V gene, CDR1 is ENHRY and CDR2 is SYGVKD. CDR3 nucleotides: TGTGCCATCAGTGATCCCGGGAGTCAAGAGACCCAGTACTTC. Translation gives CAISDPGSQETQYF.

V is TRBV15 and J is TRBJ2-6; D unclear. V was pared by 0 bases and J by 5 bases, with 2 bases between. The CDR3 runs 13 residues. Germline V gene data show CDR1 as LNHNV and CDR2 as YYDKDF (reference sequence). CDR3 bases: TGTGCCACCAGCAGAGATTGGGCCAACGTCCTGACTTTC. Protein sequence: CATSRDWANVLTF.

This clonotype was seen at least ten times. This chain connects TRBV7-2 to TRBJ1-4, with D perhaps TRBD1 (6 bases). This CDR3 contains 14 residues. The ends were cut back, 5 bases at V and 6 bases at J, with 13 bases in the middle. The germline gives CDR1 SGHTA, CDR2 FQGNSA. The CDR3, as DNA: TGTGCCAGCAGCAGCACAGGGACCCATGAAAAACTGTTTTTT. This encodes CASSSTGTHEKLFF. The variable domain in full, completed from reference TRBV7-2 and TRBJ1-4, reads GAGVSQSPSNKVTEKGKDVELRCDPISGHTALYWYRQSLGQGLEFLIYFQGNSAPDKSGLPSDRFSAERTGGSVSTLTIQRTQQEDSAVYLCASSSTGTHEKLFFGSGTQLSVL.

As for this clonotype: A junction end diverges from the germline sequence, so it may reflect a read error. J is TRBJ2-5 and V is TRBV7-4; 8 positions match TRBD1. The CDR3 length is 15 residues. CDR1 and CDR2 (germline): SGHVT, SQSDAQ. CDR3 bases: TGCGCCAGCAGCCAAGTTTCAGGGGGCAATCAGCCCCAGTACTTC. Protein product: CASSQVSGGNQPQYF. Looking up the rest from reference TRBV7-4 and TRBJ2-5 gives the full variable domain: GAGVSQSPRYKVAKRGRDVALRCDSISGHVTLYWYRQTLGQGSEVLTYSQSDAQRDKSGRPSGRFSAERPERSVSTLKIQRTEQGDSAVYLCASSQVSGGNQPQYFGPGTRLLVL.

Concerning this clonotype: This may be a read error: a much more frequent sequence differs by one nucleotide. The chain combines TRBV19 with TRBJ1-2, with 9 bases aligning to TRBD1. The CDR3 runs to 15 residues. Per the germline V gene, CDR1 is LNHDA and CDR2 is SQIVND (reference sequence). The V segment lost 6 bases and the J segment 6 bases; nucleotides outside the gene matches: 11. The CDR3 region has the DNA TGTGCCAGTAGAGAGACTCCGGGACAGGGTCATGGCTACACCTTC. Protein product: CASRETPGQGHGYTF.

This clonotype was recorded a few times. The rearrangement links TRBV4-2 to TRBJ1-5; 11 bases fit TRBD1. Trimming at V came to 0 bases and at J to 0 bases, leaving 4 bases not matched to a gene. The CDR3 spans 18 residues. Germline loops: CDR1 LGHNA, CDR2 YNFKEQ. CDR3: CASSQDGQGASSNQPQHF. CDR3 DNA: TGTGCCAGCAGCCAAGATGGACAGGGGGCTTCTAGCAATCAGCCCCAGCATTTT.

The chain has TRBV20-1 and TRBJ1-2; 9 bases align to TRBD1. CDR1 is DFQATT and CDR2 is SNEGSKA in the germline V gene (reference sequence). Trimming took 2 bases from V and 4 from J; bases not matched to a gene: 8. This CDR3 is built from 15 residues. The CDR3 sequence is CSARTRTGAIYGYTF. The CDR3 DNA sequence: TGCAGTGCTAGAACTCGGACAGGGGCAATCTATGGCTACACCTTC.

A single count supports this clonotype. The rearrangement uses TRBV20-1 and TRBJ2-2; D is undetermined. CDR1 is DFQATT and CDR2 is SNEGSKA in the germline V gene (reference sequence). The CDR3 consists of 13 residues. Deletions cut 1 base from V and 9 bases from J, with 12 bases between. For the CDR3, the DNA is TGCAGTGCTAGAGGGGCAGCTTCCAGGGAGCTGTTTTTT. It codes for CSARGAASRELFF.

The sample holds many counts of this clonotype. The chain uses TRBV7-2 and TRBJ1-4; the D is unclear. CDR1 is SGHTA, CDR2 FQGNSA, per germline. V was pared by 11 bases and J by 6 bases, with 13 bases between. The CDR3 spans 12 residues. CDR3 DNA: TGTGCCGTCAGCTTCGGAGATGAAAAACTGTTTTTT. The encoded protein is CAVSFGDEKLFF. Using reference TRBV7-2 and TRBJ1-4 for the parts outside the CDR3, the full variable domain is GAGVSQSPSNKVTEKGKDVELRCDPISGHTALYWYRQSLGQGLEFLIYFQGNSAPDKSGLPSDRFSAERTGGSVSTLTIQRTQQEDSAVYLCAVSFGDEKLFFGSGTQLSVL.

This clonotype occurred many times. The V gene is TRBV20-1, the J gene TRBJ1-3, with D uncertain. The V end lost 0 bases, the J end lost 2 bases, and 11 bases lay between the germline ends. Per germline, CDR1 DFQATT and CDR2 SNEGSKA (reference sequence). The CDR3 length is 15 residues. CDR3 protein: CSARDPGVPGNTIYF. The CDR3, as DNA: TGCAGTGCTAGAGATCCTGGGGTGCCTGGAAACACCATATATTTT.

The V gene is TRBV29-1, the J gene TRBJ2-5; 15 bases line up with TRBD2. Germline V gene sequence: CDR1 SQVTM, CDR2 ANQGSEA. This CDR3 region has 17 residues. Germline trimming cut 2 bases from V and 2 bases from J; bases unmatched to any gene: 6. CDR3 residues: CSVETGLAGGVQETQYF. CDR3 coding DNA: TGCAGCGTTGAAACGGGACTAGCGGGAGGCGTACAAGAGACCCAGTACTTC.

This clonotype has ten or more counts. V and J are TRBV4-2 and TRBJ2-7; no clear D. Trimming shortened V by 5 bases and J by 2 bases, and 10 bases separated the two germline ends. Per the germline V gene, CDR1 is LGHNA and CDR2 is YNFKEQ. There are 13 residues in the CDR3. CDR3 coding DNA: TGTGCCAGCAGCGATGACGATACCTACGAGCAGTACTTC. This gives the protein CASSDDDTYEQYF.

The chain recombines TRBV29-1 with TRBJ2-3; D is undetermined. Trimming removed 4 bases from V and 6 bases from J, with 11 bases in between. The CDR3 is made up of 12 amino acids. The germline gives CDR1 SQVTM, CDR2 ANQGSEA. The CDR3 DNA is TGCAGCGTTGTAGTTAGTTCGGATACGCAGTATTTT. Translating gives CSVVVSSDTQYF.

The sample holds a few counts of this clonotype. The chain links TRBV3-1 to TRBJ2-7; TRBD2 agrees at 7 bases. The CDR3 extends over 15 amino acids. CDR1 is LGHDT, CDR2 YNNKEL, per germline (reference sequence). V shed 4 bases and J 2 bases; nucleotides not matched to a gene: 8. CDR3 residues: CASSLLSGLTYEQYF. CDR3 nucleotide sequence: TGTGCCAGCAGCCTCCTTAGCGGGTTGACCTACGAGCAGTACTTC.